This T cell receptor (beta chain) appears in the sequencing data of a study of T cells in women clearing cervical HPV infection. In the study overall: Case blood drawn at lesion detection; control blood after infection cleared. Cases' blood sampling followed lesion detection by median approximately 150 days (90 to 200).

Notes on this clone: Its specificity is not known. Coverage ceases 3 residues before the CDR3 finishes, and the germline J gene fills in the end.

The V gene lost 4 bases and the J gene lost 1 base, with 14 bases spanning the gap. CDR1 and CDR2 (germline): LGHNT, FRNRAP. The CDR3 covers 16 residues. TCRdb keeps only in-frame clones here, not all; method: immunoSEQ multiplex PCR. The record lists around 29,000 clones, of which the ten most abundant hold about 3%. Findings and limits, study-wide: Richness plus V gene abundances separated cases from controls with AUC roughly 0.83. CIN3+ cases had significantly higher TCR richness than controls; evenness did not differ.

This sequence originates from a woman aged 18 to 75 with a cervical HPV16 infection that either progressed to CIN3+ or cleared (not recorded which). The material sequenced was blood buffy coat. The chain uses TRBV12-5 and TRBJ1-5; D may be TRBD1 (5 bases). CDR3: CASGSPKAGSNQPQHF. The DNA read from the CDR3 is TGTGCTAGTGGTTCCCCCAAAGCAGGGAGCAATCAGCCC.